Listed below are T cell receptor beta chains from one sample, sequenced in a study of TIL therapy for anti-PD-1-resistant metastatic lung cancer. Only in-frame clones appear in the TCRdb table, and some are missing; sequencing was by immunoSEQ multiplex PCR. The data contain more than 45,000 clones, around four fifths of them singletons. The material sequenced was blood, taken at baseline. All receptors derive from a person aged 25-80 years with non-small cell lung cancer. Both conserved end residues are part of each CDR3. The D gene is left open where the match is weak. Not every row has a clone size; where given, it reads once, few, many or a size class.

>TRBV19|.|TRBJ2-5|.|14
CASSPGTPWETQYF
TGTGCCAGTAGTCCCGGGACACCTTGGGAGACCCAGTACTTC
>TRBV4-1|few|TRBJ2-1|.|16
CASSATSQGRYNEQFF
TGCGCCAGCAGCGCGACGTCCCAGGGGAGATACAATGAGCAGTTCTTC
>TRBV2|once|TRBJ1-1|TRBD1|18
CASSDLAGTGIMNTEAFF
TGTGCCAGCAGTGATCTTGCTGGGACAGGAATCATGAACACTGAAGCTTTCTTT
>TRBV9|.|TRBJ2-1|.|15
CASSDHVSSYNEQFF
TGTGCCAGCAGCGACCATGTTAGCTCCTACAATGAGCAGTTCTTC
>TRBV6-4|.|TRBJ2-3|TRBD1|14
CASSEQGSTDTQYF
TGTGCCAGCAGTGAACAGGGGAGCACAGATACGCAGTATTTT
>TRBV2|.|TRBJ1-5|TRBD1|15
CASSRLGQSNQPQHF
TGTGCCAGCAGTCGGTTGGGACAGTCCAATCAGCCCCAGCATTTT
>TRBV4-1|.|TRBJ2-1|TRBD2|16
CASSQGTGTSDNEQFF
TGCGCCAGCAGCCAAGGTACCGGGACTAGCGACAATGAGCAGTTCTTC
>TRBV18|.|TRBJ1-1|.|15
CASSPGGDRSTEAFF
TGTGCCAGCTCACCGGGGGGGGACCGTAGCACTGAAGCTTTCTTT
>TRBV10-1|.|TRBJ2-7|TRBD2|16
CASSDGASGPSYEQYF
TGCGCCAGCAGTGATGGGGCTAGCGGGCCTTCCTACGAGCAGTACTTC
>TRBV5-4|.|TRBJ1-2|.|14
CASSSLGAELGYTF
TGTGCCAGCAGCTCGCTAGGGGCAGAACTAGGCTACACCTTC
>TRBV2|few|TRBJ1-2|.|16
CASSDFSWETNYGYTF
TGTGCCAGCAGTGATTTTTCTTGGGAGACTAACTATGGCTACACCTTC
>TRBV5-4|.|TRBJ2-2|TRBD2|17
CASSPKIAGEGTGELFF
TGTGCCAGCAGCCCAAAAATAGCGGGAGAGGGCACCGGGGAGCTGTTTTTT
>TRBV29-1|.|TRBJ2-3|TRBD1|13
CSVEGQLADTQYF
TGCAGCGTTGAGGGACAGTTGGCAGATACGCAGTATTTT
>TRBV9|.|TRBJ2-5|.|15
CASSADGGRKETQYF
TGTGCCAGCAGCGCTGATGGGGGAAGAAAAGAGACCCAGTACTTC
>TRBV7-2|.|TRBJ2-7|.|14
CASSLRDGDYEQYF
TGTGCCAGCAGCTTGAGGGACGGAGACTACGAGCAGTACTTC
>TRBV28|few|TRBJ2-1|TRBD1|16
CASSLNAGTVNNEQFF
TGTGCCAGCAGTTTAAATGCCGGGACAGTGAATAATGAGCAGTTCTTC
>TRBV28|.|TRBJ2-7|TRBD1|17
CASSSSGLGTDHYEQYF
TGTGCCAGCAGCTCCTCCGGTTTAGGGACAGACCACTACGAGCAGTACTTC
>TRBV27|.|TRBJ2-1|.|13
CASSLHTGIEQFF
TGTGCCAGCAGTTTACATACAGGGATTGAGCAGTTCTTC
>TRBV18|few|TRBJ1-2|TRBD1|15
CASSQDRATNYGYTF
TGTGCCAGCTCACAGGACAGGGCCACTAACTATGGCTACACCTTC
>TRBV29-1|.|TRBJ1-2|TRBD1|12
CSIGTGGEGYTF
TGCAGCATCGGGACAGGGGGCGAGGGCTACACCTTC
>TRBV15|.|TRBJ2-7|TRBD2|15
CATSRELAGPYEQYF
TGTGCCACCAGCAGAGAACTAGCGGGCCCCTACGAGCAGTACTTC
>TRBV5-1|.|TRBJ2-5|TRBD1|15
CASSGQGAEGETQYF
TGCGCCAGCAGCGGACAGGGGGCAGAGGGAGAGACCCAGTACTTC
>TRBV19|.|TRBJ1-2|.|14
CASSTQTGNYGYTF
TGTGCCAGTAGTACTCAGACGGGGAACTATGGCTACACCTTC
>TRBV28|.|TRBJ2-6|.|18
CASSKQGRFFAGANVLTF
TGTGCCAGCAGTAAACAGGGAAGGTTTTTTGCTGGGGCCAACGTCCTGACTTTC
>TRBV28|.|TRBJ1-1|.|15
CASSTSGGGHTEAFF
TGTGCCAGCAGTACCTCGGGGGGGGGCCACACTGAAGCTTTCTTT
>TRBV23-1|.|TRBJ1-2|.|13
CASSLPGTYGYTF
TGCGCCAGCAGTCTCCCGGGGACCTATGGCTACACCTTC
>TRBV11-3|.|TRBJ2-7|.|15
CASSLGQGLDYEQYF
TGTGCCAGCAGCTTAGGTCAGGGGCTTGACTACGAGCAGTACTTC
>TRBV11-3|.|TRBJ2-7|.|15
CASSLFGGASYEQYF
TGTGCCAGCAGCTTATTCGGCGGGGCCTCCTACGAGCAGTACTTC
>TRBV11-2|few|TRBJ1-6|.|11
CANSANSPLHF
TGTGCCAACTCCGCGAATTCACCCCTCCACTTT
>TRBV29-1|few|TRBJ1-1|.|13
CSVDGGYWTEAFF
TGCAGCGTTGATGGAGGATATTGGACTGAAGCTTTCTTT
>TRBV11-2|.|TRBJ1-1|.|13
CASSNEVNTEAFF
TGTGCCAGCAGCAACGAAGTTAACACTGAAGCTTTCTTT
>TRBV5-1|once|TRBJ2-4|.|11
CASSLEGAQYF
TGCGCCAGCAGCTTGGAAGGGGCTCAGTACTTC
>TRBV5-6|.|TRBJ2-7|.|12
CASSRDSYEQYF
TGTGCCAGCAGCAGGGACTCCTACGAGCAGTACTTC
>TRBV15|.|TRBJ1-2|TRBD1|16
CATSRDQGRGPSGYTF
TGTGCCACCAGCAGAGATCAGGGCAGGGGGCCATCGGGCTACACCTTC
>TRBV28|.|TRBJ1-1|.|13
CASSVFMNTEAFF
TGTGCCAGCAGTGTCTTCATGAACACTGAAGCTTTCTTT
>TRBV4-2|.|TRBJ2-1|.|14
CASSPQLRSDEQFF
TGTGCCAGCAGCCCCCAGCTCAGGTCTGATGAGCAGTTCTTC
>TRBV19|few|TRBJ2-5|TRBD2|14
CASSLGLAWETQYF
TGTGCCAGTAGTTTAGGACTAGCGTGGGAGACCCAGTACTTC
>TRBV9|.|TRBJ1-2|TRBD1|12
CASDRANYGYTF
TGTGCCAGCGACAGGGCTAACTATGGCTACACCTTC
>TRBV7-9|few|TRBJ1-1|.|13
CASSWVGGGTAFF
TGTGCCAGCAGCTGGGTCGGAGGGGGGACGGCTTTCTTT
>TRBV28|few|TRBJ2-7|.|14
CASSLGGRFDEQYF
TGTGCCAGCAGTTTAGGTGGGAGGTTCGACGAGCAGTACTTC
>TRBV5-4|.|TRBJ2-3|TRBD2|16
CASSLQSSGRAGTQYF
TGTGCCAGCAGCTTGCAGTCTAGCGGGAGGGCTGGTACGCAGTATTTT
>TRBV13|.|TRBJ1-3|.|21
CASSLFPTPVATGPSGNTIYF
TGTGCCAGCAGCTTATTCCCCACACCCGTCGCCACAGGGCCCTCTGGAAACACCATATATTTT
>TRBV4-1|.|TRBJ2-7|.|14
CASSEIGSAYEQYF
TGCGCCAGCAGTGAGATTGGGAGCGCCTACGAGCAGTACTTC
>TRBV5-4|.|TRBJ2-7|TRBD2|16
CASSTTGLAAPYEQYF
TGTGCCAGCAGTACAACAGGACTAGCTGCCCCCTACGAGCAGTACTTC
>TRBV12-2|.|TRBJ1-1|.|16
CASRLEGRGGFAEAFF
TGTGCAAGTCGCTTAGAAGGTAGGGGGGGCTTCGCTGAAGCTTTCTTT
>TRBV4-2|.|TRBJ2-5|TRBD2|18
CASSQAEFSGGDKETQYF
TGTGCCAGCAGCCAAGCCGAATTTAGCGGGGGGGATAAAGAGACCCAGTACTTC
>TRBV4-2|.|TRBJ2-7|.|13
CASSKTDVNEQYF
TGTGCCAGCAGCAAAACAGACGTCAACGAGCAGTACTTC
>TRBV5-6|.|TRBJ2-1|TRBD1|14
CASSRGQGYNEQFF
TGTGCCAGCAGCCGGGGACAGGGGTACAATGAGCAGTTCTTC
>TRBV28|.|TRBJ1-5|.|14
CASSLAGPGGPQHF
TGTGCCAGCAGTTTAGCAGGGCCAGGCGGGCCCCAGCATTTT
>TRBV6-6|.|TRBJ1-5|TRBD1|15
CASGGGQGSGQPQHF
TGTGCCAGCGGGGGGGGACAGGGGAGTGGTCAGCCCCAGCATTTT
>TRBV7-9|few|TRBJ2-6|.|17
CASSSLGRGAGANVLTF
TGTGCCAGCAGTAGCCTGGGGCGGGGTGCTGGGGCCAACGTCCTGACTTTC
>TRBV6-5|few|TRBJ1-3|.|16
CASSSPGGGTGNTIYF
TGTGCCAGCAGTTCCCCTGGCGGGGGCACTGGAAACACCATATATTTT
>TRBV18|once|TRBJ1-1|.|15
CASSPPAGMNTEAFF
TGTGCCAGCTCACCACCGGCGGGAATGAACACTGAAGCTTTCTTT
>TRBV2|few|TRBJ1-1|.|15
CASSTPQGMNTEAFF
TGTGCCAGCAGCACTCCCCAGGGAATGAACACTGAAGCTTTCTTT
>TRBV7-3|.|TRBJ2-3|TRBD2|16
CASSKGAGGYTDTQYF
TGTGCCAGCAGCAAAGGAGCGGGAGGCTACACAGATACGCAGTATTTT
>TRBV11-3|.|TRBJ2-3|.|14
CASSSLSSTDTQYF
TGTGCCAGCAGCTCCCTGTCCAGCACAGATACGCAGTATTTT
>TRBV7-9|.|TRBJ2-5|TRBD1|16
CASSVRGPQGVETQYF
TGTGCCAGCAGCGTCCGAGGACCCCAGGGGGTAGAGACCCAGTACTTC
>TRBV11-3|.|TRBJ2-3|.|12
CASSLVTDTQYF
TGTGCCAGCAGCTTAGTTACAGATACGCAGTATTTT
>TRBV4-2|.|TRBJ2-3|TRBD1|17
CASSQGATGGSTDTQYF
TGTGCCAGCAGCCAAGGAGCGACAGGGGGGAGCACAGATACGCAGTATTTT
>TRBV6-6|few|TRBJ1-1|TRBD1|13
CAIMTGPNTEAFF
TGTGCCATTATGACAGGGCCGAACACTGAAGCTTTCTTT